The sample holds a few counts of the clone carrying this T cell receptor beta chain. Antigen specificity is unknown. Repertoires were generated with immunoSEQ multiplex PCR, while TCRdb's copy carries only in-frame clones and drops some. The sample comprises 95,000 or so clones, approximately 86% of which are singletons, and approximately 7.9% rests with the top ten. This specimen comes from a study of radiation and T cells in renal cell carcinoma. General study points: Pretreatment tumor biopsies were lacking, so baseline clonotypes are unknown. From baseline, blood top tumor clonotypes peaked at 2 weeks post-radiation.

Sample time point: baseline pretreatment blood. As to treatment: 15 Gy SBRT to primary tumor, nephrectomy 4 weeks later. Clear cell pathology was present in this patient's renal cell carcinoma. The CDR3 covers 14 residues. With V trimmed by 0 bases and J by 9 bases, 6 bases remained unmatched. Germline V lookup: CDR1 SGHRS, CDR2 YFSETQ. This TCR was recovered from a man over 45 with renal cell carcinoma. The source was blood, collected from a patient whose treatment included radiotherapy and nephrectomy. The chain joins TRBV5-1 to TRBJ2-1, with 7 bases matching TRBD2. The CDR3 sequence is CASSLAGLGSEQFF. The DNA for the CDR3 is TGCGCCAGCAGCTTGGCCGGACTAGGCTCTGAGCAGTTCTTC.